A selection of T cell receptor beta chains follows, all from one sample in a study of identifying expanded T cells in peripheral blood. Sequencing used immunoSEQ multiplex PCR; TCRdb keeps in-frame clones, though not all of them. This table has 90,000 to 100,000 clones, roughly 86% appearing once. Material for sequencing was blood. The receptor source for this set is a person aged 18 to 70 in good health. The CDR3 runs from the conserved cysteine through the conserved F or W. D genes are given only for firm matches. Size values are once, few and many counts, or a class for expanded clones, and some rows have none.

v_gene: TRBV6-5
d_gene: TRBD1
j_gene: TRBJ2-1
abundance: .
CDR3nt: TGTGCCAGCAGCAATACAGGGGGCTCCTACAATGAGCAGTTCTTC
CDR3aa: CASSNTGGSYNEQFF

v_gene: TRBV4-2
d_gene: TRBD2
j_gene: TRBJ2-7
abundance: .
CDR3nt: TGTGCCAGCAGCCAAGCCTCGGGCGGGAGTAACTACGAGCAGTACTTC
CDR3aa: CASSQASGGSNYEQYF

v_gene: TRBV18
d_gene: TRBD1
j_gene: TRBJ1-5
abundance: .
CDR3nt: TGTGCCAGCTCACCATCGGACAGGTCTGGCAATCAGCCCCAGCATTTT
CDR3aa: CASSPSDRSGNQPQHF

v_gene: TRBV5-4
d_gene: .
j_gene: TRBJ2-6
abundance: .
CDR3nt: TGTGCCAGCAGTCACGGGGCAGGGTCTGGGGCCAACGTCCTGACTTTC
CDR3aa: CASSHGAGSGANVLTF

v_gene: TRBV28
d_gene: TRBD1
j_gene: TRBJ1-1
abundance: .
CDR3nt: TGTGCCAGCACCCCTTCTTCGGGACAGGTTAGAACTGAAGCTTTCTTT
CDR3aa: CASTPSSGQVRTEAFF

v_gene: TRBV5-1
d_gene: TRBD1
j_gene: TRBJ1-1
abundance: .
CDR3nt: TGCGCCAGCAGTACCGGACAGGGCAGCGGGGAAGCTTTCTTT
CDR3aa: CASSTGQGSGEAFF

v_gene: TRBV5-4
d_gene: TRBD1
j_gene: TRBJ2-2
abundance: once
CDR3nt: TGTGCCAGCACCGGGACAGGGTTAGGAACCGGGGAGCTGTTTTTT
CDR3aa: CASTGTGLGTGELFF

v_gene: TRBV4-1
d_gene: TRBD2
j_gene: TRBJ2-1
abundance: .
CDR3nt: TGCGCCAGCAGCCAAGACCCCAGCGGGGGGGCCCAGGAGCAGTTCTTC
CDR3aa: CASSQDPSGGAQEQFF

v_gene: TRBV19
d_gene: .
j_gene: TRBJ1-5
abundance: .
CDR3nt: TGTGCCAGTAGTACTACAGGGCGCAGCAATCAGCCCCAGCATTTT
CDR3aa: CASSTTGRSNQPQHF

v_gene: TRBV7-3
d_gene: .
j_gene: TRBJ2-7
abundance: .
CDR3nt: TGTGCCAGCAGCCCCCTTCCCTACGAGCAGTACTTC
CDR3aa: CASSPLPYEQYF

v_gene: TRBV7-8
d_gene: .
j_gene: TRBJ2-2
abundance: .
CDR3nt: TGTGCCAGCACCAGGGGAAGAATCGGGGACGGGGAGCTGTTTTTT
CDR3aa: CASTRGRIGDGELFF

v_gene: TRBV19
d_gene: TRBD1
j_gene: TRBJ1-1
abundance: few
CDR3nt: TGTGCCAGCGACAGGGGCACTGAAGCTTTCTTT
CDR3aa: CASDRGTEAFF

v_gene: TRBV5-4
d_gene: .
j_gene: TRBJ1-1
abundance: once
CDR3nt: TGTGCCAGCAGCCGTGGAGAGAACACTGAAGCTTTCTTT
CDR3aa: CASSRGENTEAFF

v_gene: TRBV5-1
d_gene: .
j_gene: TRBJ2-2
abundance: .
CDR3nt: TGCGCCAGCACGGGGGGACAGTACACCGGGGAGCTGTTTTTT
CDR3aa: CASTGGQYTGELFF

v_gene: TRBV28
d_gene: .
j_gene: TRBJ2-2
abundance: .
CDR3nt: TGTGCCAGCAGTTTATTGAACACCGGGGAGCTGTTTTTT
CDR3aa: CASSLLNTGELFF

v_gene: TRBV9
d_gene: .
j_gene: TRBJ2-5
abundance: .
CDR3nt: TGTGCCAGCAGCGTAGGCATTAGTTTCGCGCAAGAGACCCAGTACTTC
CDR3aa: CASSVGISFAQETQYF

v_gene: TRBV6-5
d_gene: .
j_gene: TRBJ1-6
abundance: .
CDR3nt: TGTGCCAGCAGTTACGGGGCTTGGTCACCCCTCCACTTT
CDR3aa: CASSYGAWSPLHF

v_gene: TRBV7-8
d_gene: .
j_gene: TRBJ1-2
abundance: once
CDR3nt: TGTGCCAGCAGTGTCGGTCAGACTAACTATGGCTACACCTTC
CDR3aa: CASSVGQTNYGYTF

v_gene: TRBV6-5
d_gene: .
j_gene: TRBJ1-6
abundance: .
CDR3nt: TGTGCCAGCAGTTATTGGGGTCCCTCACCCCTCCACTTT
CDR3aa: CASSYWGPSPLHF

v_gene: TRBV9
d_gene: .
j_gene: TRBJ2-2
abundance: .
CDR3nt: TGTGCCAGCAGCGTAGGAAATTTCCGGAACACCGGGGAGCTGTTTTTT
CDR3aa: CASSVGNFRNTGELFF

v_gene: TRBV30
d_gene: .
j_gene: TRBJ1-2
abundance: .
CDR3nt: TGTGCCTGGAGACGGGGAACATCGGACGGCTACACCTTC
CDR3aa: CAWRRGTSDGYTF

v_gene: TRBV5-1
d_gene: TRBD1
j_gene: TRBJ2-3
abundance: .
CDR3nt: TGCGCCAGCAGGCCTACAGGGGGGTCGGATACGCAGTATTTT
CDR3aa: CASRPTGGSDTQYF

v_gene: TRBV29-1
d_gene: .
j_gene: TRBJ1-1
abundance: once
CDR3nt: TGCAGCGTTTCGACAGCGAACACTGAAGCTTTCTTT
CDR3aa: CSVSTANTEAFF

v_gene: TRBV6-4
d_gene: TRBD2
j_gene: TRBJ2-2
abundance: few
CDR3nt: TGTGCCAGCAGTGAAGTAGCGGGAGTGGGGACCGGGGAGCTGTTTTTT
CDR3aa: CASSEVAGVGTGELFF

v_gene: TRBV28
d_gene: .
j_gene: TRBJ1-1
abundance: .
CDR3nt: TGTGCCAGCAGTTTACGGGCGCCATACACTGAAGCTTTCTTT
CDR3aa: CASSLRAPYTEAFF

v_gene: TRBV6-4
d_gene: TRBD2
j_gene: TRBJ2-1
abundance: few
CDR3nt: TGTGCCAGCAGTAGCGGGGGGGAAAATGAGCAGTTCTTC
CDR3aa: CASSSGGENEQFF

v_gene: TRBV5-1
d_gene: TRBD2
j_gene: TRBJ2-5
abundance: .
CDR3nt: TGCGCCAGCAGCTTCGGGACTAGCGGCCAAGAGACCCAGTACTTC
CDR3aa: CASSFGTSGQETQYF

v_gene: TRBV18
d_gene: .
j_gene: TRBJ2-7
abundance: .
CDR3nt: TGTGCCAGCTCGCCCGACAGGAACTCCTACGAGCAGTACTTC
CDR3aa: CASSPDRNSYEQYF

v_gene: TRBV4-2
d_gene: .
j_gene: TRBJ2-2
abundance: medium-sized
CDR3nt: TGTGCCAGCAGCCAAGAACAGGGCGGCACCGGGGAGCTGTTTTTT
CDR3aa: CASSQEQGGTGELFF

v_gene: TRBV7-3
d_gene: TRBD2
j_gene: TRBJ2-5
abundance: once
CDR3nt: TGTGCCAGCAGCCAGGGACTAGCGGGTGAGCAAGAGACCCAGTACTTC
CDR3aa: CASSQGLAGEQETQYF

v_gene: TRBV7-9
d_gene: .
j_gene: TRBJ1-2
abundance: .
CDR3nt: TGTGCCAGCAGCCCCGGACAGCCTTATGGCTACACCTTC
CDR3aa: CASSPGQPYGYTF

v_gene: TRBV28
d_gene: TRBD2
j_gene: TRBJ2-7
abundance: .
CDR3nt: TGTGCCAGCAGTTTGGGGACTAGCGGAACCTACGAGCAGTACTTC
CDR3aa: CASSLGTSGTYEQYF

v_gene: TRBV11-3
d_gene: TRBD2
j_gene: TRBJ2-7
abundance: .
CDR3nt: TGTGCCAGCAGCTTCCATGTTAGGTCTAGCGGGAGACTCGAGCAGTACTTC
CDR3aa: CASSFHVRSSGRLEQYF

v_gene: TRBV6-4
d_gene: .
j_gene: TRBJ2-2
abundance: few
CDR3nt: TGTGCCAGCAGTGACTCGACAGACACCGGGGAGCTGTTTTTT
CDR3aa: CASSDSTDTGELFF

v_gene: TRBV19
d_gene: TRBD1
j_gene: TRBJ2-7
abundance: .
CDR3nt: TGTGCCAGCTCACCGGGACAGGGACACGAGCAGTACTTC
CDR3aa: CASSPGQGHEQYF

v_gene: TRBV14
d_gene: .
j_gene: TRBJ1-6
abundance: .
CDR3nt: TGTGCCAGCAGCCCCCTACTGAGTAATTCACCCCTCCACTTT
CDR3aa: CASSPLLSNSPLHF

v_gene: TRBV28
d_gene: .
j_gene: TRBJ2-2
abundance: few
CDR3nt: TGTGCCAGCAGTTCCGGACAGAACACCGGGGAGCTGTTTTTT
CDR3aa: CASSSGQNTGELFF

v_gene: TRBV4-2
d_gene: TRBD1
j_gene: TRBJ2-5
abundance: .
CDR3nt: TGTGCCAGCAGCCAAGAATGGACAGGGGGCATGGAGACCCAGTACTTC
CDR3aa: CASSQEWTGGMETQYF

v_gene: TRBV7-2
d_gene: TRBD1
j_gene: TRBJ2-7
abundance: .
CDR3nt: TGTGCCAGCAGCTCCTGGACAGGAGGAACCTACGAGCAGTACTTC
CDR3aa: CASSSWTGGTYEQYF

v_gene: TRBV7-6
d_gene: .
j_gene: TRBJ1-6
abundance: .
CDR3nt: TGTGCCAGCAGCTTACAGAGAAATTCACCCCTCCACTTT
CDR3aa: CASSLQRNSPLHF

v_gene: TRBV6-4
d_gene: .
j_gene: TRBJ2-3
abundance: medium-sized
CDR3nt: TGTGCCAGCAGTGACTCACTAGGGGGGATAGATACGCAGTATTTT
CDR3aa: CASSDSLGGIDTQYF

v_gene: TRBV18
d_gene: .
j_gene: TRBJ2-2
abundance: .
CDR3nt: TGTGCCAGCTCACCACCCTCCCGCTCGGTGGACACCGGGGAGCTGTTTTTT
CDR3aa: CASSPPSRSVDTGELFF

v_gene: TRBV27
d_gene: .
j_gene: TRBJ2-7
abundance: .
CDR3nt: TGTGCCAGCCGTAGGGGGGGCTCCTACGAGCAGTACTTC
CDR3aa: CASRRGGSYEQYF

v_gene: TRBV28
d_gene: .
j_gene: TRBJ2-1
abundance: .
CDR3nt: TGTGCCAGCAGTTTATTTGCCTACAATGAGCAGTTCTTC
CDR3aa: CASSLFAYNEQFF

v_gene: TRBV7-2
d_gene: .
j_gene: TRBJ2-5
abundance: .
CDR3nt: TGTGCCAGCAGCTTACTCGGCATCCAGTACTTC
CDR3aa: CASSLLGIQYF

v_gene: TRBV30
d_gene: TRBD1
j_gene: TRBJ2-2
abundance: .
CDR3nt: TGTGCCTGGAGAGCGGACAGGGGGCTTTTCGGCGGGGAGCTGTTTTTT
CDR3aa: CAWRADRGLFGGELFF

v_gene: TRBV15
d_gene: .
j_gene: TRBJ2-1
abundance: .
CDR3nt: TGTGCCACCAGCAGAGTTGGGGGGACGGATGAGCAGTTCTTC
CDR3aa: CATSRVGGTDEQFF